This T cell receptor beta chain was observed in a study of T cells in Graves' hyperthyroidism and ophthalmopathy. This clonotype was observed at least ten times. Across 18 months, stable Graves' hyperthyroidism was marked by no progression to ophthalmopathy. Uncontrolled infection, other autoimmune disease, pregnancy or lactation excluded patients. The study based diagnoses on clinical symptoms, serum thyroxine and TRAb, thyroid ultrasound and orbital computed tomography. The PBMCs were sourced from fresh peripheral blood (about 9.7 ml). TCR beta CDR3 regions were amplified from RNA. An initial round of RT-PCR targeting the TCR CDR3 relied on the HTBI primer set. MiXCR, run by TCRdb on the multiplex PCR reads, gives a single entry per CDR3 protein. The table shows around 350,000 distinct CDR3 sequences, with over 15% occurring only once. The V gene's germline CDR1 is ENHRY and CDR2 SYGVKD. The V and J ends lost 8 bases and 4 bases, in that order; junction bases with no gene match: 9. The CDR3 is 14 residues long.

The V gene is TRBV10-3, the J gene TRBJ2-3, with TRBD2 matching 7 bases. The sample taken for sequencing was blood. This receptor was taken from a woman younger than 30 with Graves' hyperthyroidism. The CDR3 DNA is TGTGCCATCGGGACCACGGGAGGAGCAGATACGCAGTATTTT. Translation: CAIGTTGGADTQYF.